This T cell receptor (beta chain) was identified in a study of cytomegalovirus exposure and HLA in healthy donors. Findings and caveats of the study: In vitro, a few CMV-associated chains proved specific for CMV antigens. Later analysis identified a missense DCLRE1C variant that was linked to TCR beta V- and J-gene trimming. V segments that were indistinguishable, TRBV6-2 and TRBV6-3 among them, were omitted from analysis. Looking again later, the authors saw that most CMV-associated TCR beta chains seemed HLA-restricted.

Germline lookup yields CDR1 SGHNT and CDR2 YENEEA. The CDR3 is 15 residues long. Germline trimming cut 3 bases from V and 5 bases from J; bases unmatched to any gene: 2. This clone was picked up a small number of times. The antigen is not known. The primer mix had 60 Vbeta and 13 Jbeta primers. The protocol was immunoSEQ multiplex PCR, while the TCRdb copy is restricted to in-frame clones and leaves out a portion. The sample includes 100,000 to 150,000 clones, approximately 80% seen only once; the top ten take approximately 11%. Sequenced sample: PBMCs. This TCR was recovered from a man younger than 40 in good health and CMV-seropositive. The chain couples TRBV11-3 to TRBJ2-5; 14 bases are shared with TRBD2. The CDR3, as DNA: TGTGCCAGCAGCTTGGGACTAGCGGGAGAGGAGACCCAGTACTTC. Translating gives CASSLGLAGEETQYF.